This T cell receptor beta chain was sequenced for a study of regulatory T cells in long-lasting Graves disease. Overall study findings and caveats: Thyroid tissue went unstudied; only peripheral blood was examined.

As for time point: newly diagnosed GD, antithyroid drugs for less than 3 months. Generation of the TCR library employed RNA extracted from PBMCs. Patients came through an endocrinology department, and that department was in Xi'an, China. This clonotype was counted many times. The target antigen is unknown. V was pared by 0 bases and J by 0 bases, with 13 bases between. There are 17 residues in the CDR3. Germline CDR1 and CDR2: ENHRY and SYGVKD. Sequencing libraries for TCR beta were prepared with iRepertoire HTBI primers and Arm-PCR of CDR3 regions. Original handling: Across samples, 60 to 75 TRBV and 12 to 15 TRBJ segments were found. Each CDR3 protein is one row after TCRdb ran MiXCR on the multiplex PCR reads. The V and J calls shown here were made by TCRdb, not taken from the authors' results. This sample has a few hundred thousand distinct CDR3 sequences, with 15% found just once. This same sample was also part of a study on T cells in Graves' hyperthyroidism and ophthalmopathy.

This receptor was obtained from a woman aged 40 to 50 with Graves disease. V is TRBV10-3 and J is TRBJ2-3; TRBD1 or TRBD2 may be the D gene (5 bases each). The sequences come from peripheral blood mononuclear cells (PBMCs), collected at new diagnosis, from a patient treated with antithyroid drugs. The CDR3 DNA follows: TGTGCCATCAGTGAGTCTGGGACCGGGACGAGCACAGATACGCAGTATTTT. Protein product: CAISESGTGTSTDTQYF.